This TCR beta chain was identified in a study of T cell repertoires in cytomegalovirus infection. A note on this clonotype: Its antigen is currently unknown.

TCRdb reanalysed the reads using MiXCR and keeps one entry per CDR3 protein. The sample holds around 900,000 distinct CDR3 sequences, roughly 30% seen once. The source material was cultured CD8+ T cells from PBMCs, sampled from culture after CMV antigen stimulation. The receptor was isolated from a human donor in good health (CMV status not recorded). Some clones in this sample may be carry-over from other donors' samples.

The CDR3: CSASSKWTGATEAFF. DNA of the CDR3: TGCAGTGCCAGTTCGAAATGGACAGGGGCCACTGAAGCTTTCTTT. The J gene is TRBJ1-1, the V gene TRBV20-1; the match to TRBD1 covers 9 bases. V dropped 6 bases and J dropped 4; count of bases not matched to a gene: 12. CDR1 DFQATT and CDR2 SNEGSKA come from the germline V gene (reference sequence). The CDR3 is 15 residues long.